The source of this TCR beta chain is a study of beta chain features in type 1 diabetes. The study, taken as a whole, reports: cDNA-based sequencing might over-represent cells highly expressing TCR.

Germline CDR1 MNHNY, CDR2 SVGAGI (reference sequence). There are 16 residues in the CDR3. The trim removed 2 bases at V and 1 base at J, leaving 6 bases unmatched. Worth noting for this clone: The antigen remains undetermined.

Expressed TCRB transcripts were sequenced, since all the RNA that had been isolated was reverse transcribed. Measured with immunoSEQ multiplex PCR; TCRdb has only the in-frame clones, and not every one. This sample has approximately 120,000 clones; roughly 40% occur once, and the top ten carry 0.065%. The TCR sequence derives from a woman aged 18-35 years in good health. The chain couples TRBV6-6 to TRBJ1-2, with 8 bases lining up with TRBD1. The specimen was stem cell memory CD4+ T cells from blood. CDR3 amino acids: CASSYRQGNRNYGYTF. The DNA of the CDR3 is TGTGCCAGCAGTTACAGACAGGGGAATCGTAACTATGGCTACACCTTC.